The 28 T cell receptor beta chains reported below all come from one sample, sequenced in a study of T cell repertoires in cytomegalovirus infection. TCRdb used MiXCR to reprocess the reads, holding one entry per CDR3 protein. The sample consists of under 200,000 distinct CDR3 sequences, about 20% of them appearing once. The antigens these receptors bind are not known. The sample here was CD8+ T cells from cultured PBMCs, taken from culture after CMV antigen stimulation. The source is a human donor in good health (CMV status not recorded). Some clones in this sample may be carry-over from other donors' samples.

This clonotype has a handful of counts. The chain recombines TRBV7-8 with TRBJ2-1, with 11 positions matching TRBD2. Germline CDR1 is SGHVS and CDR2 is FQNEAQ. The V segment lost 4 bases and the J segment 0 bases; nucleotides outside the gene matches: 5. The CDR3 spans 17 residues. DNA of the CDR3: TGTGCCAGCAGCTCAGGGACTAGCGGTAGCTCCTACAATGAGCAGTTCTTC. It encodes CASSSGTSGSSYNEQFF.

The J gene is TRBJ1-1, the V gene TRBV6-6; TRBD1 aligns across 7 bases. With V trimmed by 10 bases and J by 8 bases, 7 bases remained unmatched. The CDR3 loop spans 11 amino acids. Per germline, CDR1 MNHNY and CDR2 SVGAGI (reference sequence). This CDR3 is CATNTGVEAFF. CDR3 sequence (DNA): TGTGCCACTAACACAGGGGTGGAAGCTTTCTTT.

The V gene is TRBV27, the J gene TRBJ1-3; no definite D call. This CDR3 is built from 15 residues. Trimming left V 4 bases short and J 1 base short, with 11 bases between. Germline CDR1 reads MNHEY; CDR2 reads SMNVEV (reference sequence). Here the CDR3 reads CASSYGSGSGNTIYF. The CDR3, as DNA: TGTGCCAGCAGTTACGGTTCGGGGTCTGGAAACACCATATATTTT.

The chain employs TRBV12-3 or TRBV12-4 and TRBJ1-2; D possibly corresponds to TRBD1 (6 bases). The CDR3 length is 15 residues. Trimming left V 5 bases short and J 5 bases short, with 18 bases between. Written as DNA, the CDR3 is TGTGCCAGCAGTCCCTACACAGGGCCGGTTTATGGCTACACCTTC. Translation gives CASSPYTGPVYGYTF.

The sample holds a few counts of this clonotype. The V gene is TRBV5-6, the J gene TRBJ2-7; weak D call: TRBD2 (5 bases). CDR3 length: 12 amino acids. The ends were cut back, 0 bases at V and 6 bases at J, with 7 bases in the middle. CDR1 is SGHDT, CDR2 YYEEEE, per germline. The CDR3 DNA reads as TGTGCCAGCAGCTTGGACGGGGTCGAGCAGTACTTC. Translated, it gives CASSLDGVEQYF.

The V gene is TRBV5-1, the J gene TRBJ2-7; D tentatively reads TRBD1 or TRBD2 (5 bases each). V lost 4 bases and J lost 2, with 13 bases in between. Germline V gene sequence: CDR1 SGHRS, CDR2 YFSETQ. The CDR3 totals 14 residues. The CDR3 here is CASSAGDGPYEQYF. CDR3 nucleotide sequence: TGCGCCAGCAGCGCCGGGGACGGACCCTACGAGCAGTACTTC.

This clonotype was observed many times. This chain's CDR3 is CASSPTGGYNQPQHF. The CDR3 DNA is TGTGCCAGCAGTCCTACAGGGGGCTACAATCAGCCCCAGCATTTT. This chain connects TRBV7-2 to TRBJ1-5, with 9 bases fitting TRBD1. The CDR3 contains 15 residues. CDR1 and CDR2 from the germline V gene are SGHTA and FQGNSA. V lost 6 bases and J lost 3; bases outside the gene matches: 6.

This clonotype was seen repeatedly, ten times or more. The CDR3 region has the DNA TGTGCCAGCAGCCTCTGGACGCCGAGAGAGACCCAGTACTTC. Its protein product is CASSLWTPRETQYF. This chain joins TRBV12-3 or TRBV12-4 and TRBJ2-5; D is unclear. The V gene lost 6 bases and the J gene lost 4 bases, with 15 bases spanning the gap. The CDR3 runs to 14 residues.

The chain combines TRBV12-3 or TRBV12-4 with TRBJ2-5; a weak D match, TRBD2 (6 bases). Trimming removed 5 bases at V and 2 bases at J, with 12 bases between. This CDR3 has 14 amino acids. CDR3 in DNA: TGTGCCAGCAGTCCGCCGGAGGGGCAAGAGACCCAGTACTTC. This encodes CASSPPEGQETQYF.

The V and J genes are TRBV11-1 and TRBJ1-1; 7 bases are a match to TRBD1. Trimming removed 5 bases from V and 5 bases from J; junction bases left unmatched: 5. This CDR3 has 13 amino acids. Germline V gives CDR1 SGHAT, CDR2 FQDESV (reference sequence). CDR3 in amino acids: CASSNPGGTEAFF. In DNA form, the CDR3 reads TGTGCCAGCAGCAACCCAGGGGGGACTGAAGCTTTCTTT.

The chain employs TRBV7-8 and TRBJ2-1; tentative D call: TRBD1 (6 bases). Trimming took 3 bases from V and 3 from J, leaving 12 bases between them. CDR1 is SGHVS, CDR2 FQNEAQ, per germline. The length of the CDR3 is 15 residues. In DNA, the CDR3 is TGTGCCAGCAGCTTCACACAGGGCATCTACAATGAGCAGTTCTTC. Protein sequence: CASSFTQGIYNEQFF.

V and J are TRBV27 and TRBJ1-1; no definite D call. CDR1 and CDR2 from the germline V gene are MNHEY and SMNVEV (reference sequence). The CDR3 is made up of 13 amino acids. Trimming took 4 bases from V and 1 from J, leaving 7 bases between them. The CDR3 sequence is CASSWEPNTEAFF. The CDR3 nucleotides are TGTGCCAGCAGTTGGGAACCGAACACTGAAGCTTTCTTT.

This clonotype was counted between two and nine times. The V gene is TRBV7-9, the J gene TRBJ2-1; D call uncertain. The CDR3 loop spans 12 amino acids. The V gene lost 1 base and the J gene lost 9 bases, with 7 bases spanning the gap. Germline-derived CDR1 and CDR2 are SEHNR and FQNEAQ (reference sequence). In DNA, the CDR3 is TGTGCCAGCAGCTTAGTCGGAGTTGAGCAGTTCTTC. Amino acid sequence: CASSLVGVEQFF.

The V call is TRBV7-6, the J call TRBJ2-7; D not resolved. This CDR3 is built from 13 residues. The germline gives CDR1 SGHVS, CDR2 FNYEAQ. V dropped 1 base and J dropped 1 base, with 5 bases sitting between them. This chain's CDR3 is CASSLGMSYEQYF. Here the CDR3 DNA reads TGTGCCAGCAGCTTAGGGATGTCCTACGAGCAGTACTTC.

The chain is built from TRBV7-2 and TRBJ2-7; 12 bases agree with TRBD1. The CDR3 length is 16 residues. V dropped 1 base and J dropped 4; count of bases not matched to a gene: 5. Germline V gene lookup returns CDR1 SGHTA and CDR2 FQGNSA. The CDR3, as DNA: TGTGCCAGCAGCTTAGTTCTGGGACAGGGGGCGTACGAGCAGTACTTC. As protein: CASSLVLGQGAYEQYF. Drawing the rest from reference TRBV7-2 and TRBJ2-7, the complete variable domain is GAGVSQSPSNKVTEKGKDVELRCDPISGHTALYWYRQSLGQGLEFLIYFQGNSAPDKSGLPSDRFSAERTGGSVSTLTIQRTQQEDSAVYLCASSLVLGQGAYEQYFGPGTRLTVT.

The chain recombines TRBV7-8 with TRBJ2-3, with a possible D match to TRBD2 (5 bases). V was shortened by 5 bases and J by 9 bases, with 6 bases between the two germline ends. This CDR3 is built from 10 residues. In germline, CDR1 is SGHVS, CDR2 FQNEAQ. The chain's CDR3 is CASSQRTQYF. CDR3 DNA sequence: TGTGCCAGCAGCCAGCGGACGCAGTATTTT.

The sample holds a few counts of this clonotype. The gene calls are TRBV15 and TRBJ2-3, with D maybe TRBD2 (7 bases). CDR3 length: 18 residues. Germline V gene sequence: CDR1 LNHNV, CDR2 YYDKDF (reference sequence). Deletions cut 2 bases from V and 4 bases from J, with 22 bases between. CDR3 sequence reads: CATSRSPEEWGGPDTQYF. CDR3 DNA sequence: TGTGCCACCAGCAGATCCCCCGAGGAGTGGGGGGGGCCAGATACGCAGTATTTT.

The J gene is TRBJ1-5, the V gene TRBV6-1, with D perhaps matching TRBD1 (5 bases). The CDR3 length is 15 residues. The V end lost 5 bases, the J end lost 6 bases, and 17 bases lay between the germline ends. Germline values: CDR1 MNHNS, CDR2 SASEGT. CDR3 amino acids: CASSSRDPASQPQHF. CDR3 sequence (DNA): TGTGCCAGCAGTTCCCGGGACCCGGCCAGTCAGCCCCAGCATTTT.

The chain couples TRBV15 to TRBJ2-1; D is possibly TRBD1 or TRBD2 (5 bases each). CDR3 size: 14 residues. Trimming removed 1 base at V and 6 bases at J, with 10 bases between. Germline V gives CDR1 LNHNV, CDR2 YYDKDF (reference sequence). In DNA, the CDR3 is TGTGCCACCAGCAGAGTTTTGGGACGCAATGAGCAGTTCTTC. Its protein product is CATSRVLGRNEQFF.

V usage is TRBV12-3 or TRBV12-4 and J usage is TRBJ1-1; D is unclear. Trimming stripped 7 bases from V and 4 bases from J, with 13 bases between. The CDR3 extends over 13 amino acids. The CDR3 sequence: CASIKPRGTEAFF. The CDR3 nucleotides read TGTGCCAGCATCAAACCCCGGGGCACTGAAGCTTTCTTT.

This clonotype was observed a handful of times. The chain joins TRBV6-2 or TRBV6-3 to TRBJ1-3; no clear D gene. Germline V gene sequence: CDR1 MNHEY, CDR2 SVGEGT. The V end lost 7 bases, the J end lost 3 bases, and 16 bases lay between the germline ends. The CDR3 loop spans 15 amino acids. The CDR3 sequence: CASNRRTGDGNTIYF. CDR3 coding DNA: TGTGCCAGCAATCGTCGGACGGGTGATGGAAACACCATATATTTT.

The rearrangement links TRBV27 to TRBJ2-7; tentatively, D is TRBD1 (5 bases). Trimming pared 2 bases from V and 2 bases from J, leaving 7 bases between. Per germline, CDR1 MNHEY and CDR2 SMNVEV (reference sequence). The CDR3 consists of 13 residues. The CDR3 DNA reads TGTGCCAGCAGTTTACAGGGCCCCTACGAGCAGTACTTC. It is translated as CASSLQGPYEQYF.

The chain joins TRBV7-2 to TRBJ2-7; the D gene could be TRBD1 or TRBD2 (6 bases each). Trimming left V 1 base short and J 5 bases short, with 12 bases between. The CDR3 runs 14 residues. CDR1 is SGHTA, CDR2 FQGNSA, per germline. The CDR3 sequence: CASSLDIGGNEQYF. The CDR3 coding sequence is TGTGCCAGCAGCTTAGACATAGGGGGGAACGAGCAGTACTTC.

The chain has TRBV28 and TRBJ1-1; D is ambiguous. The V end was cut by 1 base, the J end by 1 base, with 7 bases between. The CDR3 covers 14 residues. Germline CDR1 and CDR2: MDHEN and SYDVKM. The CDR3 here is CASSLYSENTEAFF. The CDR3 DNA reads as TGTGCCAGCAGTTTATATTCAGAGAACACTGAAGCTTTCTTT.

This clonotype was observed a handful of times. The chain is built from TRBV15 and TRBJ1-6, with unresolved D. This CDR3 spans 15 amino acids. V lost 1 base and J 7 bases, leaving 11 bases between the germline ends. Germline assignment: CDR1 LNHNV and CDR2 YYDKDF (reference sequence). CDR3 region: CATSRGEGINSPLHF. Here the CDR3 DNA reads TGTGCCACCAGCAGAGGGGAAGGGATAAATTCACCCCTCCACTTT.

The CDR3: CASSLSDRAPKVQYF. The CDR3 region has the DNA TGTGCCAGCAGCTTATCGGACAGGGCCCCCAAGGTGCAGTACTTC. The rearrangement uses TRBV7-9 and TRBJ2-7; 8 bases agree with TRBD1. The CDR3 runs 15 residues. The V segment lost 2 bases and the J segment 9 bases; nucleotides outside the gene matches: 12. The germline CDR1 and CDR2 sequences are SEHNR and FQNEAQ (reference sequence).

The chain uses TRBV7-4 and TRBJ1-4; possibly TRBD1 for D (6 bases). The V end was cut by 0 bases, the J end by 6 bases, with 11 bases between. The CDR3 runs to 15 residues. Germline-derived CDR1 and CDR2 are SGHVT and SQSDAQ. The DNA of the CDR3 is TGTGCCAGCAGCTTAGCGTGGGCAGGGGATGAAAAACTGTTTTTT. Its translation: CASSLAWAGDEKLFF.

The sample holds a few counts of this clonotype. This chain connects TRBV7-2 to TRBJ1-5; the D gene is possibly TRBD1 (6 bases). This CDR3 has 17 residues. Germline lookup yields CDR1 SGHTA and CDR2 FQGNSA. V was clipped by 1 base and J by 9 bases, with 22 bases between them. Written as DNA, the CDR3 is TGTGCCAGCAGCTTAGGGTTGGACAGCGCATGGCGGCGGCCCCAGCATTTT. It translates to CASSLGLDSAWRRPQHF. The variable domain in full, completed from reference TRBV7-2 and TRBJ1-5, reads GAGVSQSPSNKVTEKGKDVELRCDPISGHTALYWYRQSLGQGLEFLIYFQGNSAPDKSGLPSDRFSAERTGGSVSTLTIQRTQQEDSAVYLCASSLGLDSAWRRPQHFGDGTRLSIL.